This T cell receptor (beta chain) was profiled in a study of cytomegalovirus exposure and HLA in healthy donors. Points from the study as a whole: It was taken for granted in presence/absence analyses that sequencing depth across donors was roughly uniform.

With regard to this clone: Antigen unknown.

Germline V gene data show CDR1 as SGHRS and CDR2 as YFSETQ. This CDR3 is 15 amino acids long. V gave up 3 bases and J gave up 0 bases, with 11 bases separating them. The PCR had 60 Vbeta and 13 Jbeta primers. Assay: immunoSEQ multiplex PCR; the TCRdb copy retains only in-frame clones and omits some. Among 150,000 to 200,000 clones listed, roughly 80% were seen once. Sequenced material: PBMCs. The clonotype comes from a man aged 25 to 40 in good health and CMV-seropositive. The chain is built from TRBV5-1 and TRBJ2-3, with TRBD2 as a possible D gene (5 bases). CDR3 loop: CASSSTSVSTDTQYF. CDR3 nucleotide sequence: TGCGCCAGCAGCTCAACTAGTGTGAGCACAGATACGCAGTATTTT.